This T cell receptor (beta chain) is drawn from a study of cytomegalovirus exposure and HLA in healthy donors. Turning to the study itself: Of more than 350 genotyped donors, 81% clustered with self-reported Caucasian donors.

Primers included in the PCR were 60 Vbeta and 13 Jbeta primers. The data were produced by immunoSEQ multiplex PCR, yet TCRdb's version contains in-frame clones alone and is incomplete. The sample consists of 150,000 or so clones, approximately 82% of them appearing once. Per germline, CDR1 LGHNA and CDR2 YNFKEQ. Between the trimmed V and J ends, which lost 0 bases and 2 bases, there was a span of 12 bases. The CDR3 is made up of 16 amino acids. The sequence was collected from a man aged 35 to 55 in good health and CMV-seronegative. The sample taken for sequencing was PBMCs. V usage is TRBV4-2 and J usage is TRBJ2-3, with D uncertain. The CDR3 loop is CASSQEEPRYTDTQYF. The CDR3 coding sequence is TGTGCCAGCAGCCAAGAGGAGCCAAGGTACACAGATACGCAGTATTTT.